The source of this T cell receptor beta chain is a study of T-cell reconstitution after alpha-beta-depleted transplantation in children. Study-level findings and limits: Several hundred expanded graft clones reportedly were the source of alpha-beta T cells about two months after transplant. Several patients had high TCRbeta diversity at day 60; it came from surviving recipient T cells and thymic progenitors.

This clonotype was observed a few times. Its matching antigen is unknown. CDR1 and CDR2 from the germline V gene are SEHNR and FQNEAQ (reference sequence). V was clipped by 8 bases and J by 0 bases, with 8 bases between them. The CDR3 has 12 residues. Unique molecular identifiers were used in preparing the TCRbeta library. One entry per CDR3 protein results from TCRdb running MiXCR on the PCR reads. The data hold more than 75,000 distinct CDR3 sequences, with less than 25% observed a single time. This TCR derives from a boy between 2 and 15 years old with acute lymphoblastic leukemia, due to receive a stem cell transplant. The specimen comprised PBMCs, sampled before TCRalphabeta/CD19-depleted stem cell transplant. The rearrangement joins TRBV7-9 to TRBJ2-7; D may correspond to TRBD1 or TRBD2 (5 bases each). The CDR3 DNA is TGTGCCAGCGGTGGGGGCTCCTACGAGCAGTACTTC. As protein: CASGGGSYEQYF.